This T cell receptor (beta chain) is from a study of T-cell reconstitution after alpha-beta-depleted transplantation in children. In its sample, this clonotype was seen a few times. Germline V gene sequence: CDR1 SEHNR, CDR2 FQNEAQ (reference sequence). V was trimmed by 2 bases and J by 7 bases, leaving 12 bases between them. The length of the CDR3 is 14 residues. For TCRbeta, the library was prepared with unique molecular identifiers. One entry per CDR3 protein, called by TCRdb with MiXCR from the PCR reads. The table has a few hundred thousand distinct CDR3 sequences, under 15% seen once. The sequences come from PBMCs, mostly from graft donor cells, collected 360 days after TCRalphabeta/CD19-depleted stem cell transplant. This rearrangement joins TRBV7-9 to TRBJ2-1, with D perhaps matching TRBD2 (5 bases). The sequence came from a male patient between 10 and 17 years old who had a stem cell transplant for acute myeloid leukemia, so the T cells may come from the graft donor. DNA of the CDR3: TGTGCCAGCAGCTTATCCCTAGCCGGAAATGAGCAGTTCTTC. Protein sequence: CASSLSLAGNEQFF. The full variable domain, in which reference TRBV7-9 and TRBJ2-1 provide the parts outside the CDR3, is DTGVSQNPRHKITKRGQNVTFRCDPISEHNRLYWYRQTLGQGPEFLTYFQNEAQLEKSRLLSDRFSAERPKGSFSTLEIQRTEQGDSAMYLCASSLSLAGNEQFFGPGTRLTVL.